The 5 T cell receptor beta chains reported below all come from one sample, sequenced in a study of shared clonotypes between healthy human individuals (dated by TCRdb to 2018 to 2020). The receptor library was made with the immunoSEQ multiplex PCR assay. TCRdb obtained this table from immuneACCESS and retained in-frame rearrangements with V and J assigned. These tables miss some clones; where compared with another copy, unresolved V genes account for less than half of the shortfall, and the remainder is unexplained. The sample profile shows 1.4 million to 1.5 million clones; about 96% of them were found once. The top ten hold roughly 1.2% of the sample. The sequencing input was naive CD4+ T cells sorted from blood. The cell subset or site label for this specimen denotes: CD45RA+ positively selected. The receptors originated from a man aged 30 to 39 in good health.

CDR3 in DNA: TGCAGCGTTGAAAGCGGGAGATCCGGGACAGATACGCAGTATTTT. Translated: CSVESGRSGTDTQYF. This rearrangement joins TRBV29-1 to TRBJ2-3; 8 nucleotides match TRBD2. This CDR3 comprises 15 residues. The V and J ends lost 2 bases and 3 bases, in that order; junction bases with no gene match: 7. Germline V gene lookup returns CDR1 SQVTM and CDR2 ANQGSEA.

This clone was seen a few times. The genes are TRBV19 and TRBJ2-4; maybe TRBD1 (6 bases). This CDR3 is 13 amino acids long. V was shortened by 9 bases and J by 6 bases, with 15 bases between the two germline ends. Per the germline V gene, CDR1 is LNHDA and CDR2 is SQIVND (reference sequence). CDR3 region: CASAGVGGNIQYF. The CDR3 nucleotides are TGTGCCAGCGCCGGTGTAGGGGGAAACATTCAGTACTTC.

V is TRBV15 and J is TRBJ1-4; D unresolved. The CDR3 spans 16 residues. V was clipped by 2 bases and J by 3 bases, with 13 bases between them. Germline V gene sequence: CDR1 LNHNV, CDR2 YYDKDF (reference sequence). The CDR3 region has the DNA TGTGCCACCAGCAGACTTCTAGCAGAGCCTAATGAAAAACTGTTTTTT. Amino acid sequence: CATSRLLAEPNEKLFF. Based on the CDR3 plus reference TRBV15 and TRBJ1-4, the full variable domain is DAMVIQNPRYQVTQFGKPVTLSCSQTLNHNVMYWYQQKSSQAPKLLFHYYDKDFNNEADTPDNFQSRRPNTSFCFLDIRSPGLGDTAMYLCATSRLLAEPNEKLFFGSGTQLSVL.

The chain combines TRBV7-3 with TRBJ2-3; D possibly matches TRBD1 or TRBD2 (5 bases each). This CDR3 has 15 residues. Trimming left V 1 base short and J 0 bases short, with 8 bases between. Germline CDR1 reads SGHTA; CDR2 reads FQGTGA. This CDR3 is CASSLRGVSTDTQYF. DNA for the CDR3: TGTGCCAGCAGCTTAAGAGGGGTTAGCACAGATACGCAGTATTTT.

This chain uses TRBV27 with TRBJ2-7, with 8 nucleotides matching TRBD2. Trimming removed 8 bases from V and 0 bases from J; junction bases left unmatched: 9. Germline-derived CDR1 and CDR2 are MNHEY and SMNVEV (reference sequence). The CDR3 is made up of 15 amino acids. CDR3 amino acids: CASFGLGTSSYEQYF. CDR3 nucleotide sequence: TGTGCCAGCTTCGGCCTGGGGACTAGCTCCTACGAGCAGTACTTC.